Sequencing of this TCR beta chain was carried out in a study of cytomegalovirus exposure and HLA in healthy donors. Study outcomes and limitations: Among TCR sequences, most were rare, though some public TCRs appeared in many donors.

Separate from the approximately 700-subject first cohort was the approximately 110-subject validation cohort, to which the donors belonged. Only in-frame clones appear in the TCRdb table, and some are missing; sequencing was by immunoSEQ multiplex PCR. The profile shows 60,000 to 65,000 clones, almost 97% of them singletons. A note on this clone: Antigen specificity is unknown.

J was trimmed by 0 bases and V by 3 bases; bases with no gene match: 8. The CDR3 sequence is 17 residues long. The V gene's germline CDR1 is LNHDA and CDR2 SQIVND (reference sequence). The chain joins TRBV19 to TRBJ2-7, with 10 bases fitting TRBD1. Sequenced: PBMCs. This receptor was taken from a woman in her late teens or twenties in good health and CMV-seronegative. CDR3 residues: CASSISFGTGASYEQYF. CDR3 sequence (DNA): TGTGCCAGTAGTATCTCCTTTGGGACAGGGGCCTCCTACGAGCAGTACTTC.